This T cell receptor beta chain is drawn from a study of OX40 agonist ivuxolimab in advanced cancers. The protocol was immunoSEQ multiplex PCR, while the TCRdb copy is restricted to in-frame clones and leaves out a portion. This table has about 68,000 clones, around 80% appearing once. The CDR3 sequence is 13 residues long. The V gene's germline CDR1 is SGHRS and CDR2 YFSETQ. V dropped 3 bases and J dropped 6; count of bases not matched to a gene: 3. V usage is TRBV5-1 and J usage is TRBJ2-1; 7 bases map to TRBD1. This TCR came from an adult with an advanced solid tumor such as melanoma, head and neck, liver or kidney cancer. The source material was CD4+ or CD8+ T cells sorted from blood, sampled in a trial of the OX40 agonist ivuxolimab. The CDR3 DNA reads as TGCGCCAGCAGCTGGGGACAGAGCAATGAGCAGTTCTTC. This sequence encodes CASSWGQSNEQFF.